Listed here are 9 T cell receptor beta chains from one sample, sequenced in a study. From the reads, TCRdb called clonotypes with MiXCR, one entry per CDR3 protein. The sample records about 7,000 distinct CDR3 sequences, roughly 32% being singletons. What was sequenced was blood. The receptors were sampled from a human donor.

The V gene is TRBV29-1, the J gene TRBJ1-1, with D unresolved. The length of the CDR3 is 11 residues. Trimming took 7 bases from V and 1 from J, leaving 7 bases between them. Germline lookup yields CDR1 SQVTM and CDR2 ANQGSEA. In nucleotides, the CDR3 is TGCAGCGCCGCCGGGAACACTGAAGCTTTCTTT. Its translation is CSAAGNTEAFF.

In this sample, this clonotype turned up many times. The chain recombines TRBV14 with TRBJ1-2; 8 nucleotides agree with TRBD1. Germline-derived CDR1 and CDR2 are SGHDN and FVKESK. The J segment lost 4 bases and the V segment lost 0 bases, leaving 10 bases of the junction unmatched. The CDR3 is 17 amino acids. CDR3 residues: CASSQDHRRGRAYGYTF. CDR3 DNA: TGTGCCAGCAGCCAAGATCATCGCAGGGGGCGGGCCTATGGCTACACCTTC.

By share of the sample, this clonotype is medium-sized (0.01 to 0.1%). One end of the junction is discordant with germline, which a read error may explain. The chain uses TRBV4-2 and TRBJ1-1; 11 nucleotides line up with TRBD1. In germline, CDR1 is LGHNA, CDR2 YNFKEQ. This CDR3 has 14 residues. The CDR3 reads CASSQDQGGTGGIF. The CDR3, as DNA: TGTGCCAGCAGCCAAGACCAGGGAGGGACAGGGGGGATCTTT.

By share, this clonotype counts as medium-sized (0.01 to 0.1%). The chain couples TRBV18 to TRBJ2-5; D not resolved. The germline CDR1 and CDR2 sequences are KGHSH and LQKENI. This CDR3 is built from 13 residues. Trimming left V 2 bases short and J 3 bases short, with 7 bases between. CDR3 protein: CASSPAIEETQYF. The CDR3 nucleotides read TGTGCCAGCTCACCAGCGATCGAAGAGACCCAGTACTTC.

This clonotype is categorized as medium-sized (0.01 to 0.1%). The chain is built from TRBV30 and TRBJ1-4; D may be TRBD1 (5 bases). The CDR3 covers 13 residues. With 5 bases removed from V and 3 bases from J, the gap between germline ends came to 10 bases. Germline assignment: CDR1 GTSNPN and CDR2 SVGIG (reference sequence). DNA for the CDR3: TGTGCCTGGGGGGCGGGTGCTAATGAAAAACTGTTTTTT. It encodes CAWGAGANEKLFF.

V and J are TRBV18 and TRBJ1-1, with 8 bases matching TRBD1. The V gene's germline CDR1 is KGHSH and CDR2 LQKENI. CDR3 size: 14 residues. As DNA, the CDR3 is TGTAACATTGTGGGGACAGGCTTGAACACTGAAGCTTTCTTT. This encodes CNIVGTGLNTEAFF.

Written as DNA, the CDR3 is TGTGCCAGCATGCCCCAGCATTTT. It specifies CASMPQHF. The V gene is TRBV6-6, the J gene TRBJ1-5, with D unresolved. The length of the CDR3 is 8 residues. CDR1 and CDR2 (germline): MNHNY, SVGAGI (reference sequence). The V end lost 7 bases, the J end lost 9 bases, and 1 base lay between the germline ends.

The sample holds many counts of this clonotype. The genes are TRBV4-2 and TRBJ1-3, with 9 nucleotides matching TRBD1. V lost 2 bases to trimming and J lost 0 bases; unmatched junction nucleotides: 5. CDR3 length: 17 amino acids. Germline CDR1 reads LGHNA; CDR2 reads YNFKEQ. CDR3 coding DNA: TGTGCCAGCAGCCAACGGACAGGGGCCCCCTCTGGAAACACCATATATTTT. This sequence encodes CASSQRTGAPSGNTIYF.

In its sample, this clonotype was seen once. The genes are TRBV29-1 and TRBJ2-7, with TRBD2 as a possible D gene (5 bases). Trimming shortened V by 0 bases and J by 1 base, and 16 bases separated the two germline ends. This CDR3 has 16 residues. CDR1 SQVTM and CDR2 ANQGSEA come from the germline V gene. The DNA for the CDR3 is TGCAGCGTTGAAGAGGCCGGACTGGGAGAATCCTACGAGCAGTACTTC. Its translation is CSVEEAGLGESYEQYF.